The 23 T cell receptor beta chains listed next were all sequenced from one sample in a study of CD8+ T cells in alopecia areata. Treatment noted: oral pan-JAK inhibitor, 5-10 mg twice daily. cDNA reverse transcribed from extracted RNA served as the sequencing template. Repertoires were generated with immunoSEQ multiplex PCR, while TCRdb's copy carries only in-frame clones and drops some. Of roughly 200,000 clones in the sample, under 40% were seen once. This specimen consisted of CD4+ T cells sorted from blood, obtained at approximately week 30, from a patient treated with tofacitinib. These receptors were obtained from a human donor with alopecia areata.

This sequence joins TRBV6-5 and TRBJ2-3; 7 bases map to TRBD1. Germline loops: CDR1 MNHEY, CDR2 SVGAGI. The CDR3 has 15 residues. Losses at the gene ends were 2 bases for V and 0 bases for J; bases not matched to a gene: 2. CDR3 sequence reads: CASSYLGQSTDTQYF. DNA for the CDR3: TGTGCCAGCAGTTACCTGGGACAGAGCACAGATACGCAGTATTTT.

The chain's CDR3 is CASRETGEVNEQFF. The CDR3 nucleotides read TGTGCCAGCAGGGAGACAGGGGAGGTCAATGAGCAGTTCTTC. The chain recombines TRBV6-6 with TRBJ2-1, with 8 positions matching TRBD1. CDR1 is MNHNY, CDR2 SVGAGI, per germline (reference sequence). The CDR3 covers 14 residues. Trimming at V came to 6 bases and at J to 6 bases, leaving 7 bases not matched to a gene.

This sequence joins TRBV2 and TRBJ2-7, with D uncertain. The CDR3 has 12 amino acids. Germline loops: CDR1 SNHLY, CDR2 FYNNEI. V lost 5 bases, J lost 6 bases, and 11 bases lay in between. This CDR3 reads CASSSGGVEQYF. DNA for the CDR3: TGTGCCAGCAGTTCCGGTGGGGTCGAGCAGTACTTC.

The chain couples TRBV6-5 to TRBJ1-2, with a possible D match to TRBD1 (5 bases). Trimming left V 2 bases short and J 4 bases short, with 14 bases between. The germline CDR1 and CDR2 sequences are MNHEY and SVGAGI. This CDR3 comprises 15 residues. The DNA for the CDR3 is TGTGCCAGCAGTTACATCCACAGCGGGGGCTATGGCTACACCTTC. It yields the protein CASSYIHSGGYGYTF.

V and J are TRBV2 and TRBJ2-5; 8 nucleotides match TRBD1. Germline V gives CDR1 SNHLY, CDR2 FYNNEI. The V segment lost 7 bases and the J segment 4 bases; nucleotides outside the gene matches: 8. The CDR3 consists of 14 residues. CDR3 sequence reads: CASNRRTGRETQYF. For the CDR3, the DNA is TGTGCCAGCAACCGAAGGACAGGGCGAGAGACCCAGTACTTC.

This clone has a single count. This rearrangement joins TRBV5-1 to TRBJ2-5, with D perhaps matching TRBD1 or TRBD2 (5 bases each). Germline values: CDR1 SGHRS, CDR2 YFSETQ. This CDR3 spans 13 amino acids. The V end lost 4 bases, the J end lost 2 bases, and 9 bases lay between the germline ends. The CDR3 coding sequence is TGCGCCAGCAGCGAGGGGAAGCAAGAGACCCAGTACTTC. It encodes CASSEGKQETQYF.

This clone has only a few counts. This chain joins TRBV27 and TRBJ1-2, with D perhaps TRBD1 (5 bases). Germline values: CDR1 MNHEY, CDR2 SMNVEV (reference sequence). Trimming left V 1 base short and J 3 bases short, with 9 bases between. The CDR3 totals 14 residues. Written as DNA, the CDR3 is TGTGCCAGCAGTTTATTCGGGGGTTACTATGGCTACACCTTC. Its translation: CASSLFGGYYGYTF.

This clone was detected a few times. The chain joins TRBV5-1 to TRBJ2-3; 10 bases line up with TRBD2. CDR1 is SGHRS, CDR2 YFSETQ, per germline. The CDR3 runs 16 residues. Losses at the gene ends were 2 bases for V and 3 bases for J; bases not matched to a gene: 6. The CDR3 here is CASSLASGGATDTQYF. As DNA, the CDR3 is TGCGCCAGCAGCTTAGCAAGCGGGGGGGCAACAGATACGCAGTATTTT.

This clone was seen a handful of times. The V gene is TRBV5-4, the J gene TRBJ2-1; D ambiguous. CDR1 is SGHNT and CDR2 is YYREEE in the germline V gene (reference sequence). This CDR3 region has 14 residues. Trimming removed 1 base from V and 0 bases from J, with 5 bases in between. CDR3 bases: TGTGCCAGCAGCTTGTCTTACTCCTACAATGAGCAGTTCTTC. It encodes CASSLSYSYNEQFF.

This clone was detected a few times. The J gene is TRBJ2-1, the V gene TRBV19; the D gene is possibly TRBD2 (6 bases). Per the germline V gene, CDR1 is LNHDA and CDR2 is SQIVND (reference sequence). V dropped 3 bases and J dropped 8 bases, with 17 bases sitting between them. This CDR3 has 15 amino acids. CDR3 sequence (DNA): TGTGCCAGTAGTATGGGGGGAGGAAGTTTCGATGAGCAGTTCTTC. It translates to CASSMGGGSFDEQFF.

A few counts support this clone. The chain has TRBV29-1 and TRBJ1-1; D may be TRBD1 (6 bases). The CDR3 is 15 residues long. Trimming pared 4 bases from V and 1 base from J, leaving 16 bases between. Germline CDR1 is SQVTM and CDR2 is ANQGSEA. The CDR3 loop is CSVVGKPGQNTEAFF. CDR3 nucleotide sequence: TGCAGCGTTGTGGGAAAACCGGGACAGAACACTGAAGCTTTCTTT.

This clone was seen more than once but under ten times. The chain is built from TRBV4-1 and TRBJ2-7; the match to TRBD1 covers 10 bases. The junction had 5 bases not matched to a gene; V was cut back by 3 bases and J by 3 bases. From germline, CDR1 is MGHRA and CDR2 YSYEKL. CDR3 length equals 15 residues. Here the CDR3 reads CASSHGTGVYYEQYF. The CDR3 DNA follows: TGCGCCAGCAGCCACGGGACAGGGGTATACTACGAGCAGTACTTC.

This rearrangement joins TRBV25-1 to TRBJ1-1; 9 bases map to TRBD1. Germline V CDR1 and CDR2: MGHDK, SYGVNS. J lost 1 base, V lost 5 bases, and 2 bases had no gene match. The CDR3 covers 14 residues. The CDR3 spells CASSRTGENTEAFF. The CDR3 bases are TGTGCCAGCAGTAGGACAGGGGAGAACACTGAAGCTTTCTTT.

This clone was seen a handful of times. The CDR3 sequence: CSVLDYYEQYF. For the CDR3, the DNA is TGCAGCGTCCTAGATTACTACGAGCAGTACTTC. The chain carries TRBV29-1 and TRBJ2-7; D gene uncertain. CDR1 is SQVTM, CDR2 ANQGSEA, per germline. V was shortened by 6 bases and J by 3 bases, with 9 bases between the two germline ends. CDR3 length equals 11 residues.

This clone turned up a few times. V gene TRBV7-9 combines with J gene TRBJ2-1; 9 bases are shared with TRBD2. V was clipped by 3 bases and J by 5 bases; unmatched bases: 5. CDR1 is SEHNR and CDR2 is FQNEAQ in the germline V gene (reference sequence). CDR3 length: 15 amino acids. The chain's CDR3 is CASSLRAGGNNEQFF. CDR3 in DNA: TGTGCCAGCAGCTTGAGAGCGGGAGGCAACAATGAGCAGTTCTTC. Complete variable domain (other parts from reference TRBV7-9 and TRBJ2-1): DTGVSQNPRHKITKRGQNVTFRCDPISEHNRLYWYRQTLGQGPEFLTYFQNEAQLEKSRLLSDRFSAERPKGSFSTLEIQRTEQGDSAMYLCASSLRAGGNNEQFFGPGTRLTVL.

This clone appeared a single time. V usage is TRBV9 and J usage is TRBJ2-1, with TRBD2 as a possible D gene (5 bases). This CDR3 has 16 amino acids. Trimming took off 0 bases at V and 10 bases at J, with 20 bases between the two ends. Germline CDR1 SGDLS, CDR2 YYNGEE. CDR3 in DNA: TGTGCCAGCAGCGTAGGTATAGTGGGCAGAGAGGGAGAGCAGTTCTTC. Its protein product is CASSVGIVGREGEQFF.

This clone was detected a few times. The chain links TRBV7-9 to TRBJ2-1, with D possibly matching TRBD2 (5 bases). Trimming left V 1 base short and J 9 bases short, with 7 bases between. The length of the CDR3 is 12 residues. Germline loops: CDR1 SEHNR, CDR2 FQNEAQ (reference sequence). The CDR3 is CASSLERVEQFF. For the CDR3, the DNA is TGTGCCAGCAGCTTAGAGAGGGTTGAGCAGTTCTTC.

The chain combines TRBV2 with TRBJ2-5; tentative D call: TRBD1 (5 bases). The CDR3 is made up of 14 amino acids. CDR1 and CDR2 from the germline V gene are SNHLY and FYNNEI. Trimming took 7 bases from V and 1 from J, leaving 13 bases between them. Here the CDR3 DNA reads TGTGCCAGCAAGGGGCTATCTTTCCAAGAGACCCAGTACTTC. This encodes CASKGLSFQETQYF.

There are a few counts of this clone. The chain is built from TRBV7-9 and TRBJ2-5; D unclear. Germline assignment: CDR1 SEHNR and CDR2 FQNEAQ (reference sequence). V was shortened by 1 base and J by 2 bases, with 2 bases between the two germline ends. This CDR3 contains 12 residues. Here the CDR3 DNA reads TGTGCCAGCAGCTTAGTACAAGAGACCCAGTACTTC. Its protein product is CASSLVQETQYF.

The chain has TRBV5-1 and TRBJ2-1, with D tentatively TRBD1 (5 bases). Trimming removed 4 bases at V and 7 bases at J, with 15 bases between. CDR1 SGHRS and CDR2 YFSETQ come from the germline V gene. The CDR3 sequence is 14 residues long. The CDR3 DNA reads TGCGCCAGCAGCCAGGTCAGGGCACGTAATGAGCAGTTCTTC. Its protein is CASSQVRARNEQFF.

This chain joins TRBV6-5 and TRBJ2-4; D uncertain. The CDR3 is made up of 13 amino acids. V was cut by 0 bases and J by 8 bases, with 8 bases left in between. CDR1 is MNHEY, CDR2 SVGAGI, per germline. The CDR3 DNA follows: TGTGCCAGCAGTTACTCGAGAGACGACATTCAGTACTTC. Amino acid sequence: CASSYSRDDIQYF.

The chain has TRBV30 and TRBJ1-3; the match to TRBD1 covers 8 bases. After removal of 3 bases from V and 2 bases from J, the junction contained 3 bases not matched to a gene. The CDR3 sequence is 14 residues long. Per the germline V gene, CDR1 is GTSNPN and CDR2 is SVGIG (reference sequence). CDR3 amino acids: CAWRETGAGNTIYF. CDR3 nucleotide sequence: TGTGCCTGGAGAGAGACAGGGGCTGGAAACACCATATATTTT.

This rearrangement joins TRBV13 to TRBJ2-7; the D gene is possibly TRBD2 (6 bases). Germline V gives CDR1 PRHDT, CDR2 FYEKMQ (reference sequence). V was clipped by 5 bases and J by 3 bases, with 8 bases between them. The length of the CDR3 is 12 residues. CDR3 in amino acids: CASSRTIYEQYF. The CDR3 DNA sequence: TGTGCCAGCAGCCGGACTATCTACGAGCAGTACTTC.